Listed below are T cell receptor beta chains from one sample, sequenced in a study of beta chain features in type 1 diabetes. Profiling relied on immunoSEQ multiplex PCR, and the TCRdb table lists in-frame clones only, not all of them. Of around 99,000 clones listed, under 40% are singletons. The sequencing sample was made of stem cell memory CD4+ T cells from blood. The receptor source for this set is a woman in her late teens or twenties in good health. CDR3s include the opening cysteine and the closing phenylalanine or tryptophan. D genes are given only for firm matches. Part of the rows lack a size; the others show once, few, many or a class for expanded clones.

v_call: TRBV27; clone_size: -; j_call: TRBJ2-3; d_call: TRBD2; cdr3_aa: CASSTPRTSQDPDTQYF; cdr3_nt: TGTGCCAGCAGTACCCCGAGGACTAGCCAGGACCCAGATACGCAGTATTTT
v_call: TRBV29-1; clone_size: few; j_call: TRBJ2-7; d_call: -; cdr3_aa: CSVEPQGKVGEQYF; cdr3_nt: TGCAGCGTTGAACCCCAGGGGAAGGTCGGCGAGCAGTACTTC
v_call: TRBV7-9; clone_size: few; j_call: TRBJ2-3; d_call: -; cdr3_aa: CASSFSDTQYF; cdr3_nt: TGTGCCAGCAGCTTCTCAGATACGCAGTATTTT
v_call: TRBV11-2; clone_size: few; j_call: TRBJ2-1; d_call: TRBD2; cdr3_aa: CASSRLAHNEQFF; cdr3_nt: TGTGCCAGCAGCAGACTAGCTCACAATGAGCAGTTCTTC
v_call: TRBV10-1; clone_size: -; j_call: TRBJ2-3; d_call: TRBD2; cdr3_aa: CASSDPLAGGGDTQYF; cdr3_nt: TGCGCCAGCAGTGACCCTTTAGCGGGAGGTGGAGATACGCAGTATTTT
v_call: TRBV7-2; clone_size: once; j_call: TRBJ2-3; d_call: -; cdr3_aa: CASSLTGVGDTQYF; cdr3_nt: TGTGCCAGCAGCTTAACCGGAGTGGGAGATACGCAGTATTTT
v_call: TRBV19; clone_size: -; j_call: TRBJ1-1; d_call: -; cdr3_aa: CASSILGVNTEAFF; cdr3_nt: TGTGCCAGTAGTATTTTGGGAGTGAACACTGAAGCTTTCTTT
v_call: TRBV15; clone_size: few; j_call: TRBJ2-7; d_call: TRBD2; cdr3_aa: CATSSGLAGVDEQYF; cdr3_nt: TGTGCCACCAGCAGCGGACTAGCGGGAGTCGATGAGCAGTACTTC
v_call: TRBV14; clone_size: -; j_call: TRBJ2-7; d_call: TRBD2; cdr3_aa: CASSRDGGSRYEQYF; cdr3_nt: TGTGCCAGCAGTCGAGATGGCGGGAGTAGGTACGAGCAGTACTTC
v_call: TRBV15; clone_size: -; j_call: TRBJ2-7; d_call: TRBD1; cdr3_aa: CATSRGLTGPYEQYF; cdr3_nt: TGTGCCACCAGCAGAGGCCTGACAGGGCCTTACGAGCAGTACTTC
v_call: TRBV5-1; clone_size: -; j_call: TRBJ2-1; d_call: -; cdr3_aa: CASSSPRGYEQFF; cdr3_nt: TGCGCCAGCAGCTCACCCCGGGGGTATGAGCAGTTCTTC
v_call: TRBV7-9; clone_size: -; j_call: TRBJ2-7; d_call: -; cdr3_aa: CASSTPGGKYYEQYF; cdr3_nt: TGTGCCAGCAGCACCCCAGGGGGGAAATACTACGAGCAGTACTTC
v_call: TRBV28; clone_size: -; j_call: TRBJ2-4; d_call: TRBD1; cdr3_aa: CASSTGTVKNIQYF; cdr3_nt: TGTGCCAGCAGTACCGGGACAGTCAAAAACATTCAGTACTTC
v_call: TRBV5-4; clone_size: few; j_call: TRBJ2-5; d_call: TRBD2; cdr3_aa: CASSARLAGAFYQETQYF; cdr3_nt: TGTGCCAGCAGCGCCCGACTAGCGGGAGCGTTTTACCAAGAGACCCAGTACTTC
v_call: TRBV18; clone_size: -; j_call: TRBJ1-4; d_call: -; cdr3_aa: CASSQGYSNEKLFF; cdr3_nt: TGTGCCAGCTCACAGGGGTACAGTAATGAAAAACTGTTTTTT
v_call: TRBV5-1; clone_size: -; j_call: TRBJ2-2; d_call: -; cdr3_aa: CASSLPGSNTGELFF; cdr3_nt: TGCGCCAGCAGCTTGCCAGGGTCGAACACCGGGGAGCTGTTTTTT
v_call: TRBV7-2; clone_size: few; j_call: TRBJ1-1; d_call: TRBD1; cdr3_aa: CASSVDRGTTEAFF; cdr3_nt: TGTGCCAGCAGCGTGGACAGGGGGACCACTGAAGCTTTCTTT
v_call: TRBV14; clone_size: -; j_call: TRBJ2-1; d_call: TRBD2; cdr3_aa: CASSPLMGLAGVNNEQFF; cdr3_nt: TGTGCCAGCAGCCCGCTTATGGGACTAGCGGGGGTAAACAATGAGCAGTTCTTC
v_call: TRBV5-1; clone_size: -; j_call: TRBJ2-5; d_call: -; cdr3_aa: CASSLGSGSGWTQYF; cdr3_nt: TGCGCCAGCAGCTTGGGATCAGGGTCTGGTTGGACCCAGTACTTC
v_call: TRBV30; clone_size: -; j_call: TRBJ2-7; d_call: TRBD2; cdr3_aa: CAWSNGLAPYEQYF; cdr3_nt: TGTGCCTGGAGTAACGGACTAGCCCCCTACGAGCAGTACTTC
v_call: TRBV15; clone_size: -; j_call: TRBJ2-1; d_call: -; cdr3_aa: CATSRIQNFRENWYNEQFF; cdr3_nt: TGTGCCACCAGCAGAATCCAGAATTTCAGGGAAAATTGGTACAATGAGCAGTTCTTC
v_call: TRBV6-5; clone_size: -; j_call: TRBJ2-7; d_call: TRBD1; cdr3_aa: CASRSGQGAFEQYF; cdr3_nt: TGTGCCAGCAGATCGGGACAGGGTGCCTTCGAGCAGTACTTC
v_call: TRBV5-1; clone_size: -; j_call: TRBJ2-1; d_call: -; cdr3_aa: CASSFSGDAYNEQFF; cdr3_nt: TGCGCCAGCAGCTTTTCAGGGGACGCCTACAATGAGCAGTTCTTC
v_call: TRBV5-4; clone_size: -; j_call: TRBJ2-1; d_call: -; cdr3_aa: CASSPAGFSYNEQFF; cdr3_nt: TGTGCCAGCAGCCCTGCGGGGTTTTCCTACAATGAGCAGTTCTTC
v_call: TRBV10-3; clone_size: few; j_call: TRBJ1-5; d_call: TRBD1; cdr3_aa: CAISREQGSFQPQHF; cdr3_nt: TGTGCCATCAGTAGAGAACAGGGGAGCTTTCAGCCCCAGCATTTT
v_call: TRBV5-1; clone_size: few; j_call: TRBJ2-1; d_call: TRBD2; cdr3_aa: CASLRLAGDEQFF; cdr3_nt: TGCGCCAGCCTTAGACTAGCGGGAGATGAGCAGTTCTTC
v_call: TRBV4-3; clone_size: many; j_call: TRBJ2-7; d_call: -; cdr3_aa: CASSSPRGGGKSYEQYF; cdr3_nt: TGCGCCAGCAGCTCTCCTCGGGGAGGGGGGAAATCCTACGAGCAGTACTTC
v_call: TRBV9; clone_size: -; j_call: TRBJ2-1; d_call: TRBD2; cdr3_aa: CASSVSWRLADEQFF; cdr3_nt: TGTGCCAGCAGCGTATCGTGGAGACTAGCTGATGAGCAGTTCTTC
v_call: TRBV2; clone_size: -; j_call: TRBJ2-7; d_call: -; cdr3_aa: CASSGLGAADYYEQYF; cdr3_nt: TGTGCCAGCAGTGGCCTGGGGGCCGCCGATTACTACGAGCAGTACTTC
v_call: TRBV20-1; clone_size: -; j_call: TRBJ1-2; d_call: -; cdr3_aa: CSASTGYGYTF; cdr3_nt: TGCAGTGCTAGCACCGGCTATGGCTACACCTTC
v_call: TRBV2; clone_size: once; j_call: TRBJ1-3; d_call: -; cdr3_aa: CASSEAEVGNTIYF; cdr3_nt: TGTGCCAGCAGTGAAGCAGAGGTGGGAAACACCATATATTTT
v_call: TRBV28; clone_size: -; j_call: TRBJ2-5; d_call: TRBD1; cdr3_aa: CASSSGTHRDSETQYF; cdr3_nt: TGTGCCAGCAGTTCGGGAACCCACAGGGACAGCGAGACCCAGTACTTC
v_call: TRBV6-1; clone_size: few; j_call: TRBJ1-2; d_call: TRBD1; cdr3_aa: CASSAQGGMYGYTF; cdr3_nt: TGTGCCAGCAGTGCACAGGGGGGGATGTATGGCTACACCTTC
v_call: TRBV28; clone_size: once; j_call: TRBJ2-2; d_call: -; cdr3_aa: CASSLEAANTGELFF; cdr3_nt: TGTGCCAGCAGCTTGGAAGCGGCTAACACCGGGGAGCTGTTTTTT
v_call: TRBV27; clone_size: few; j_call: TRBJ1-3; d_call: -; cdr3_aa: CASGGDSGNTIYF; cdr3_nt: TGTGCCAGCGGAGGGGATTCTGGAAACACCATATATTTT
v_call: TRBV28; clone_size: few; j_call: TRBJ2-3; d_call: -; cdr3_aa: CASSFSPRGTDTQYF; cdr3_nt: TGTGCCAGCAGCTTTAGCCCGAGGGGCACAGATACGCAGTATTTT